A selection of T cell receptor beta chains follows, all from one sample in a study of regulatory T cells in long-lasting Graves disease. TCRdb itself ran the multiplex PCR reads through MiXCR, one entry per CDR3 protein. This table holds approximately 400,000 distinct CDR3 sequences, roughly 24% found once. The starting material was peripheral blood mononuclear cells (PBMCs), obtained when the disease was refractory, from a patient treated with antithyroid drugs. These receptors all come from a woman in her forties with Graves disease. Both conserved end residues are part of each CDR3. D genes are given only for firm matches. Clone size is shown for a subset of rows, as once, few, many or a class of expanded clone.

clone_size j_call d_call v_call cdr3_aa cdr3_nt
few TRBJ2-5 TRBD2 TRBV19 CASSIGLAGTETQYF TGTGCCAGTAGTATAGGACTAGCGGGAACCGAGACCCAGTACTTC
many TRBJ1-2 TRBD1 TRBV27 CASRPFQGAGYGYTF TGTGCCAGCAGACCCTTCCAGGGGGCCGGGTATGGCTACACCTTC
many TRBJ2-5 . TRBV7-9 CASSQPGFDPGETQYF TGTGCCAGCAGCCAGCCGGGTTTCGACCCGGGGGAGACCCAGTACTTC
many TRBJ2-7 . TRBV28 CASSTPSSSYEQYF TGTGCCAGCAGTACCCCTTCCAGCTCCTACGAGCAGTACTTC
many TRBJ2-2 . TRBV28 CASRETGPGTGELFF TGTGCCAGCAGGGAGACGGGCCCGGGGACCGGGGAGCTGTTTTTT
many TRBJ2-5 TRBD1 TRBV5-6 CASSRQDRVETQYF TGTGCCAGCAGCCGCCAGGACAGGGTTGAGACCCAGTACTTC
once TRBJ1-4 . TRBV28 CASSSPGLRRGEKLFF TGTGCCAGCAGTTCCCCGGGACTTCGGAGGGGTGAAAAACTGTTTTTT
. TRBJ1-3 . TRBV12-3/TRBV12-4 CASSFSFSGNTIYF TGTGCCAGCAGTTTTTCCTTCTCTGGAAACACCATATATTTT
many TRBJ2-7 . TRBV20-1 CSAEPGRNEQYF TGCAGTGCTGAGCCGGGACGTAACGAGCAGTACTTC
. TRBJ1-1 . TRBV12-3/TRBV12-4 CASSLGGALNTEAFF TGTGCCAGCAGTTTAGGGGGGGCCCTGAACACTGAAGCTTTCTTT
many TRBJ2-1 TRBD2 TRBV6-1 CASSTTSEYNEQFF TGTGCCAGCAGTACGACTAGCGAATACAATGAGCAGTTCTTC
few TRBJ2-6 . TRBV28 CASSYPRVSGANVLTF TGTGCCAGCAGTTACCCAAGGGTCTCTGGGGCCAACGTCCTGACTTTC
. TRBJ1-2 . TRBV5-1 CASSIARDTANYGYTF TGCGCCAGCAGCATAGCTCGGGACACCGCTAACTATGGCTACACCTTC
many TRBJ2-5 . TRBV10-3 CAISPGTFQETQYF TGTGCCATATCCCCCGGGACTTTCCAAGAGACCCAGTACTTC
many TRBJ2-7 . TRBV20-1 CSARQAVYEQYF TGCAGTGCTAGACAGGCCGTCTACGAGCAGTACTTC
many TRBJ1-4 TRBD1 TRBV29-1 CSVMWTGGNEKLFF TGCAGCGTCATGTGGACAGGGGGTAATGAAAAACTGTTTTTT
many TRBJ2-2 . TRBV20-1 CSARDYPNTGELFF TGCAGTGCTAGAGATTATCCGAACACCGGGGAGCTGTTTTTT
. TRBJ2-3 TRBD2 TRBV28 CASSLSGVNTDTQYF TGTGCCAGCAGTCTTAGCGGGGTAAACACAGATACGCAGTATTTT
many TRBJ1-1 TRBD1 TRBV29-1 CSVERGLRNTEAFF TGCAGCGTGGAAAGGGGGCTAAGGAACACTGAAGCTTTCTTT
. TRBJ2-7 TRBD2 TRBV7-8 CASSRLARAGLAGSYEQYF TGTGCCAGCAGCCGACTGGCCAGGGCGGGACTAGCGGGATCCTACGAGCAGTACTTC
many TRBJ2-5 . TRBV11-2 CASSDNGDIGQTQYF TGTGCCAGCAGCGACAACGGAGATATAGGGCAGACCCAGTACTTC